Shown below are 5 T cell receptor beta chains from a single sample sequenced in a study of cytomegalovirus exposure and HLA in healthy donors. Using immunoSEQ multiplex PCR, the repertoire was profiled, and TCRdb retains in-frame clones only, with some absent. The repertoire includes about 130,000 clones, 95% to 97% of them detected once, and 1.7% sits in the top ten. The sample was PBMCs. The receptors derive from a man between 18 and 29 years old in good health and CMV-seronegative.

Written as DNA, the CDR3 is TGTGCCAGCAGTTACGGACAGCGTCCCCAGGGGACTGAAGCTTTCTTT. This sequence encodes CASSYGQRPQGTEAFF. This chain uses TRBV27 with TRBJ1-1, with a weak D call TRBD1 (6 bases). Trimming stripped 4 bases from V and 5 bases from J, with 20 bases between. The germline V gene encodes CDR1 MNHEY and CDR2 SMNVEV (reference sequence). CDR3 size: 16 residues.

The chain recombines TRBV7-9 with TRBJ2-7; 8 positions agree with TRBD2. This CDR3 contains 15 residues. CDR1 and CDR2 (germline): SEHNR, FQNEAQ (reference sequence). The trim removed 3 bases at V and 3 bases at J, leaving 7 bases unmatched. In DNA form, the CDR3 reads TGTGCCAGCAGCTTCACCGGGACTAGGTTCTACGAGCAGTACTTC. It specifies CASSFTGTRFYEQYF.

Only one count was recorded for this clone. The rearrangement links TRBV27 to TRBJ2-7, with 11 nucleotides matching TRBD2. V was pared by 5 bases and J by 2 bases, with 5 bases of the junction left unmatched. The CDR3 extends over 15 amino acids. CDR1 and CDR2 (germline): MNHEY, SMNVEV (reference sequence). The CDR3 DNA follows: TGTGCCAGCAGTCGACTAGCGGGAAACCCCTACGAGCAGTACTTC. Translation gives CASSRLAGNPYEQYF.

The V call is TRBV9, the J call TRBJ2-5, with TRBD1 matching over 8 bases. The V and J ends lost 4 bases and 5 bases, in that order; junction bases with no gene match: 7. This CDR3 has 14 residues. The germline gives CDR1 SGDLS, CDR2 YYNGEE. In nucleotides, the CDR3 is TGTGCCAGCAGCCCCCCGACAGGGGTGGAGACCCAGTACTTC. Its protein product is CASSPPTGVETQYF.

This clone was seen once. The J gene is TRBJ1-1, the V gene TRBV28; D is uncertain. The CDR3 length is 14 residues. The germline CDR1 and CDR2 sequences are MDHEN and SYDVKM. V was cut by 4 bases and J by 8 bases, with 17 bases left in between. The CDR3 region is CASSSTPRSREAFF. CDR3 coding DNA: TGTGCCAGCAGTTCCACACCCCGGAGCCGCGAAGCTTTCTTT.